This TCR beta chain was identified in a study of T-cell memory formation after mild COVID-19. Germline CDR1 SGDLS, CDR2 YYNGEE. Germline trimming cut 0 bases from V and 7 bases from J; bases unmatched to any gene: 9. The length of the CDR3 is 17 residues. One entry per CDR3 protein results from TCRdb running MiXCR on the 5' RACE reads. Here the sample spans about 290,000 distinct CDR3 sequences, more than 15% being singletons. The chain links TRBV9 to TRBJ2-2, with TRBD1 matching over 10 bases. Sequenced material: PBMCs or a T cell subset sorted from them (not recorded which). This receptor was identified in a man aged 18-30 years who had mild COVID-19 (a few samples of this study predate the infection). Cell type and time point are not known. The CDR3 DNA reads as TGTGCCAGCAGCGTAGCCCCGACAGGGGGCGATAACGGGGAGCTGTTTTTT. Protein sequence: CASSVAPTGGDNGELFF.